This T cell receptor beta chain was documented in a study of T cell responses to AZD1222 COVID-19 vaccine (dated by TCRdb to the early 2020s). With respect to the entire study: TCR sequencing was performed for roughly 250 trial participants, of whom 200 to 210 were given two doses of AZD1222 and around 26 were given two doses of MenACWY control vaccine. Trial participants were enrolled into age subgroups of 18-55, 56-69 and 70-plus years, which contained 148, 28 and 57 TCR-sequenced participants, respectively. The paper's findings and limits, for the study overall: Nearly half of unique spike-specific TCRs reportedly recognized epitopes outside regions mutated in the B.1.351 and B.1.1.7 variants. In the small 56-69-year group, the increase in depth fell short of significance, most likely because of low power. Most participants were white British and females outnumbered males, and the authors suggested that clonal diversity may have been underestimated. No day 14 peak-response samples were available, so repertoires were characterized only after the peak T cell response. Vaccine-associated CD4 TCRs spanned the whole spike protein, with dominant responses in regions 160-218 and 743-854. Conclusions about previously exposed vaccinees are limited, since just five or six AZD1222 recipients were seropositive for SARS-CoV-2 at baseline. Spike-specific TCR breadth and depth rose significantly after two AZD1222 doses compared with day 0 and with MenACWY recipients.

The CDR3 regions of human TCRbeta chains were analyzed by immunosequencing. The paper's processing steps were these. TCRs in the repertoires were matched against a reference library of SARS-CoV-2-specific TCRs that had been generated with the MIRA antigen-specificity platform. Breadth was defined as the fraction of unique TCRs that were SARS-CoV-2-associated. Depth was defined as the fraction of total T cells that were SARS-CoV-2-associated. Using the MIRA data, each spike-specific TCR was assigned both to the spike region to which the TCR was reactive and to a CD4 or CD8 class. Log10-transformed breadth and depth values were compared by one-way ANOVA with Sidak's multiple comparisons tests. Imported from immuneACCESS, the table was reduced by TCRdb to in-frame sequences with V and J called. These copies leave out some clones; in studies compared against another copy, an unresolved V gene accounts for under half, and the cause of the remainder is not known. The V and J calls and the clone size are those of that table, but D and trimming were determined from the DNA. The sample table records about 130,000 clones; 85% to 90% of these occur just once. The ten largest clones take up 4.4% of the sample.

Explained via the paper, the time point label denotes: about 28 days (+/-7) after the second vaccine dose. AZD1222 recipients given second doses at about 4 weeks or at about 12 weeks were pooled, since spike-specific TCR depth and breadth were not found to differ between the two schedules. Vaccinee samples came from UK trials COV001 and COV002, including a single-blind randomized controlled phase 2/3 trial of AZD1222 (ChAdOx1 nCoV-19) in healthy adults. Trial participant PBMC samples were collected at day 0 and day 28 after the second dose for TCRbeta chain sequencing. Concerning this clone: The antigen this receptor binds is unknown. The sample holds no much larger clone one base away, and base qualities are not on file.

The CDR3 numbers 12 residues from cysteine through phenylalanine. Only the CDR3 portion is preserved as DNA: 36 bases, with reading frame beginning at the first base. Per the germline V gene, MNHEY is the CDR1 and SVGEGT is the CDR2. V is shortened by 3 bases, J by 6 bases, and the region joining them spans 8 bases. This chain joins TRBV6-2 or TRBV6-3 to TRBJ1-2, with the D gene too uncertain to name. The source was peripheral blood, collected 28 days after the second AZD1222 dose. The origin of this receptor is an adult who received the AZD1222 COVID-19 vaccine. The CDR3 region reads CASSYTGNGYTF. The sequence in DNA is TGTGCCAGCAGTTATACGGGGAATGGCTACACCTTC.